This T cell receptor (beta chain) was sequenced in a study of blood T cell repertoires in COVID-19. Allocation to cohorts depended on clinical history reported by the participants. With V trimmed by 1 base and J by 4 bases, 6 bases remained unmatched. Per the germline V gene, CDR1 is MNHEY and CDR2 is SMNVEV (reference sequence). This CDR3 spans 15 amino acids. TCRdb keeps only in-frame clones here, not all; method: immunoSEQ multiplex PCR. The sample consists of roughly 400,000 clones, roughly 90% of them appearing once. Sample: PBMCs or T cells enriched from blood (not recorded which). The source is a woman in her thirties or forties who had been exposed to COVID-19. The rearrangement links TRBV27 to TRBJ2-5; 7 bases agree with TRBD2. The CDR3 nucleotides are TGTGCCAGCAGTTTATTTGGTGGCGGGGGAGAGACCCAGTACTTC. The encoded protein is CASSLFGGGGETQYF.